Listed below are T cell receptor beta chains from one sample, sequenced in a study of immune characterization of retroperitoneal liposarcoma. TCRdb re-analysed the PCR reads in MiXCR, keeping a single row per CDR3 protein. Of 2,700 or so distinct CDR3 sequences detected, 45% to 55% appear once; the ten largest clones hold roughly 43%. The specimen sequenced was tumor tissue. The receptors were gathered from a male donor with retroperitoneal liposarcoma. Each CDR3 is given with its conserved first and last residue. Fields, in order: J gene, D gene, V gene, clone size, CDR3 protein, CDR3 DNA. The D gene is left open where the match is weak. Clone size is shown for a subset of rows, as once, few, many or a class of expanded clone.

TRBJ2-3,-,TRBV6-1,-,CASSEDVRGGDTQYF,TGTGCCAGCAGTGAAGATGTGAGGGGGGGAGATACGCAGTATTTT
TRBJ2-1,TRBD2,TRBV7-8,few,CASSVAGESNEQFF,TGTGCCAGCAGCGTAGCGGGAGAGAGCAATGAGCAGTTCTTC
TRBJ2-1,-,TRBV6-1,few,CANRQYPQETQFF,TGTGCCAACCGACAGTACCCACAAGAGACCCAGTTCTTC
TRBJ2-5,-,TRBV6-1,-,CASSSRGGDWETQYF,TGTGCCAGCAGTTCCCGGGGAGGAGACTGGGAGACCCAGTACTTC
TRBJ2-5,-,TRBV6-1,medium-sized,CASRDSQETQYF,TGTGCCAGCAGAGACAGCCAAGAGACCCAGTACTTC
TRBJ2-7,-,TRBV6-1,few,CASSRGSTQRSSTRPEQYF,TGTGCCAGCAGCCGAGGGTCCACCCAGCGGTCGTCTACTCGCCCCGAGCAGTACTTC
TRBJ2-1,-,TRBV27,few,CASSDLAQTYNEQFF,TGTGCCAGCAGTGATCTAGCCCAAACCTACAATGAGCAGTTCTTC
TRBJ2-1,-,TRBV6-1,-,CASSGRAPAFDPNEQFF,TGTGCCAGCAGTGGTCGGGCCCCAGCGTTCGATCCCAATGAGCAGTTCTTC
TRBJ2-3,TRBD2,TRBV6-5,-,CASTPTSGRARDTQYF,TGTGCCAGCACCCCGACTAGCGGGAGGGCCAGAGATACGCAGTATTTT
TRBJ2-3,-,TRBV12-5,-,CASGLGGRSDTQYF,TGTGCTAGTGGTTTGGGAGGACGATCAGATACGCAGTATTTT
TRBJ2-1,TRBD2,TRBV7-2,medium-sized,CASSLDGPWRETQFF,TGTGCCAGCAGCTTAGATGGACCTTGGCGGGAGACCCAGTTCTTC
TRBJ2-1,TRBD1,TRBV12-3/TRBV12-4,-,CASSSLRGQYNEQFF,TGTGCCAGCAGTTCCCTCAGGGGGCAGTACAATGAGCAGTTCTTC
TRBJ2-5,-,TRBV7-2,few,CASSLWSSGQETQYF,TGTGCCAGCAGCTTATGGTCGTCAGGCCAAGAGACCCAGTACTTC
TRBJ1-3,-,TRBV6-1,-,CASSSGLPRGNTIYF,TGTGCCAGCAGTTCGGGTCTACCTCGAGGAAACACCATATATTTT
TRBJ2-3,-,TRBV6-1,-,CASSGDTATDTQYF,TGTGCCAGCAGTGGGGATACAGCGACAGATACGCAGTATTTT
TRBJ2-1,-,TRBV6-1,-,CASTTVGSGSYNEQFF,-
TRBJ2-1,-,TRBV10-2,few,CASSPHNEQFF,TGCGCCAGCAGCCCACACAATGAGCAGTTCTTC
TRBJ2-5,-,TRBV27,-,CASSFSSGRDETQYF,TGTGCCAGCAGTTTTAGTTCTGGCAGGGACGAGACCCAGTACTTC
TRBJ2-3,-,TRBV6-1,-,CASSTPQSTDTQYF,TGTGCCAGCAGTACCCCCCAGAGCACAGATACGCAGTATTTT
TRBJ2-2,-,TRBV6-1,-,CASSENNKGGLFF,TGTGCCAGCAGTGAAAATAACAAGGGAGGGCTGTTTTTT
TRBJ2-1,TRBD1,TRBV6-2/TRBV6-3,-,CASRRTGGTYNEQFF,TGTGCCAGCAGGCGGACAGGGGGAACCTACAATGAGCAGTTCTTC
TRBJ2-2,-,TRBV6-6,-,CASSYGAGASNTGELFF,TGTGCCAGCAGTTACGGGGCGGGGGCCTCGAACACCGGGGAGCTGTTTTTT
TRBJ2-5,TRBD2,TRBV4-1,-,CASSQERLAGGQETQYF,TGCGCCAGCAGCCAAGAAAGGCTAGCGGGGGGTCAGGAGACCCAGTACTTC
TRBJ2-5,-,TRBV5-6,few,CASSLDTSFTREQYF,TGTGCCAGCAGCTTGGATACTAGTTTTACGCGTGAGCAGTACTTC
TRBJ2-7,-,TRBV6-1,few,CASSEDGRPSYEQYF,TGTGCCAGCAGTGAAGATGGGAGACCTTCCTACGAGCAGTACTTC
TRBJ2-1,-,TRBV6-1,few,CASSESASSYNEQFF,TGTGCCAGCAGTGAATCGGCTTCTTCCTACAATGAGCAGTTCTTC
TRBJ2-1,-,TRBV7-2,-,CASSLVRGRYNEQFF,TGTGCCAGCAGCTTAGTGAGGGGCCGATACAATGAGCAGTTCTTC
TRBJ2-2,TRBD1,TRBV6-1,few,CASSYETGGTGELFF,TGTGCCAGCAGTTACGAGACAGGGGGCACCGGGGAGCTGTTTTTT
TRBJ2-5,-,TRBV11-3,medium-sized,CASSFQLKYQETQYF,TGTGCCAGCAGCTTCCAGCTAAAGTACCAAGAGACCCAGTACTTC
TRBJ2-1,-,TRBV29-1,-,CSVNSHSYNEQFF,TGCAGCGTTAACAGTCACTCCTACAATGAGCAGTTCTTC
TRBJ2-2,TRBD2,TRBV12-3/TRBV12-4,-,CASSLGRVANTGELFF,TGTGCCAGCAGCCTAGGGAGGGTCGCGAACACCGGGGAGCTGTTTTTT
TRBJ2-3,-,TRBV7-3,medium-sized,CASSPDSGGTDTQYF,TGTGCCAGCAGCCCCGACTCTGGGGGCACAGATACGCAGTATTTT
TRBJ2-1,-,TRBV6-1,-,CASSEETVYNEQFF,TGTGCCAGCAGTGAAGAGACAGTATACAATGAGCAGTTCTTC
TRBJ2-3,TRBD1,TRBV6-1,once,CASSRGQDSPRYF,TGTGCCAGCAGCCGCGGACAGGACTCCCCGCGGTACTTC
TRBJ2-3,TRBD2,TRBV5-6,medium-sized,CASSGGGADTQYF,TGTGCCAGCTCCGGCGGGGGGGCAGATACGCAGTATTTT
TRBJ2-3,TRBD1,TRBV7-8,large,CASSLATGVTDTQYF,TGTGCCAGCAGCTTGGCGACAGGGGTCACAGATACGCAGTATTTT
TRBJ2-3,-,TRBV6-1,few,CASSTLADTDTQYF,TGTGCCAGCAGTACCCTAGCAGATACAGATACGCAGTATTTT
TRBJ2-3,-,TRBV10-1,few,CASSETTGRILDTQYF,TGCGCCAGCAGTGAGACGACTGGGCGGATTTTGGATACGCAGTATTTT
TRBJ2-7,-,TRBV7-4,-,CASSFGLSLDEQYF,TGTGCCAGCAGCTTTGGGCTGTCCCTAGACGAGCAGTACTTC
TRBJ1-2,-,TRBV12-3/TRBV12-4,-,CASSFEGRDGYTF,TGTGCCAGCAGTTTTGAAGGGAGAGATGGCTACACCTTC
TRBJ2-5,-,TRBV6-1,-,CASSEALDRLGGETQYF,TGTGCCAGCAGTGAAGCTTTGGACAGGCTGGGAGGCGAGACCCAGTACTTC
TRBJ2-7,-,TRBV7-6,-,CASSFSVGRGEQYF,TGTGCCAGCAGCTTCTCCGTGGGGCGAGGCGAGCAGTACTTC
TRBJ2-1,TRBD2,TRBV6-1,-,CASRLAVWSEQFF,TGTGCCAGCAGGCTAGCGGTGTGGAGTGAGCAGTTCTTC
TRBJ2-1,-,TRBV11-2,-,CASSLTGQLNEQFF,TGTGCCAGCAGCTTAACGGGCCAGCTCAATGAGCAGTTCTTC
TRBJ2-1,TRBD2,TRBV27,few,CASSAGTSHNEQFF,TGTGCCAGCAGCGCCGGGACTAGTCACAATGAGCAGTTCTTC
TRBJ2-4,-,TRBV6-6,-,CASRRGTQRGNIQYF,TGTGCCAGCAGACGGGGGACCCAACGTGGAAACATTCAGTACTTC
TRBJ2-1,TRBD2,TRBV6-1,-,CASHSGRAYNEQFF,TGTGCCAGTCATAGCGGGAGGGCCTACAATGAGCAGTTCTTC
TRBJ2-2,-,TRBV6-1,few,CASAGAGSTGELFF,TGTGCCTCGGCGGGGGCAGGGTCCACCGGGGAGCTGTTTTTT
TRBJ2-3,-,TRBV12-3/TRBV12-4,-,CASSRLWGTDTQYF,TGTGCCAGCAGCCGACTCTGGGGCACAGATACGCAGTATTTT
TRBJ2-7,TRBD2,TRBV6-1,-,CASSGLAGVHEQYF,TGTGCCAGCAGTGGGCTAGCGGGAGTACATGAGCAGTACTTC
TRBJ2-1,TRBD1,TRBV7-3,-,CASSLRQGIYNEQFF,TGTGCCAGCAGCTTAAGACAGGGTATTTACAATGAGCAGTTCTTC
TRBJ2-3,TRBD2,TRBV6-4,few,CASSDSGTSGTDTQYF,TGTGCCAGCAGTGACTCCGGGACTAGCGGCACAGATACGCAGTATTTT
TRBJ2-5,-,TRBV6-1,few,CASSYRDQETQYF,TGTGCCAGCAGCTACAGGGATCAGGAGACCCAGTACTTC
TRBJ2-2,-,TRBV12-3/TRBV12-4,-,CASSPRTHTTGELFF,TGTGCCAGCAGTCCGCGGACACACACCACCGGGGAGCTGTTTTTT